This T cell receptor (beta chain) was found in a study of blood T cell repertoires in COVID-19. In the study overall: Both acute and convalescent COVID-19 samples were obtained from the United States, Italy and Spain. PBMCs, B-cell-depleted T cells, or T cells were the source of the cDNA or gDNA that made up the material.

Here immunoSEQ multiplex PCR was the method, and the copy in TCRdb shows in-frame clones only, minus some. Among about 92,000 clones, 85% were seen once, and the ten largest hold over 35%. From germline, CDR1 is MNHNY and CDR2 SVGAGI (reference sequence). CDR3 length: 14 residues. Trimming left V 5 bases short and J 4 bases short, with 12 bases between. The sequence derives from a man of 80 years or more with acute or convalescent COVID-19. What was sequenced was peripheral blood. The chain uses TRBV6-6 and TRBJ1-5; D is perhaps TRBD1 (6 bases). The CDR3 DNA sequence: TGTGCCAGCAGTAAAGGACAGTTTAATCAGCCCCAGCATTTT. Translating it yields CASSKGQFNQPQHF.